Listed below are T cell receptor beta chains from one sample, sequenced in a study of blood T cell repertoires in COVID-19. The protocol was immunoSEQ multiplex PCR, while the TCRdb copy is restricted to in-frame clones and leaves out a portion. Of around 170,000 clones in the sample, around 88% were seen once. Sequenced sample: peripheral blood. These receptors originate from a woman aged 30 to 39 with acute or convalescent COVID-19. Both conserved end residues are part of each CDR3. A D gene is named only where the DNA matches it firmly. Not every row has a clone size; where given, it reads once, few, many or a size class.

d_gene	v_gene	j_gene	abundance	CDR3nt	CDR3aa
.	TRBV5-4	TRBJ1-1	.	TGTGCCAGCAGCTTGGGACAAAGGAACACTGAAGCTTTCTTT	CASSLGQRNTEAFF
.	TRBV19	TRBJ1-2	.	TGTGCCAGTCATCTCGGGGGGTATGGCTACACCTTC	CASHLGGYGYTF
TRBD1	TRBV2	TRBJ2-3	.	TGTGCCAGGGCAGACAGGGGTACGCAGTATTTT	CARADRGTQYF
TRBD2	TRBV18	TRBJ2-2	.	TGTGCCAGCTCACCGGGGCGGGAGAACGGGGAGCTGTTTTTT	CASSPGRENGELFF
TRBD1	TRBV7-2	TRBJ1-3	.	TGTGCCAGCAGCACGTACAGGGGAGAATCTGGAAACACCATATATTTT	CASSTYRGESGNTIYF
.	TRBV30	TRBJ2-3	.	TGTGCCTGGAGTGTAAACGGGAAGGGCGATACGCAGTATTTT	CAWSVNGKGDTQYF
TRBD2	TRBV28	TRBJ2-3	.	TGTGCCAGCAGTACAAGCGGGAGGTCGCAGTATTTT	CASSTSGRSQYF
TRBD2	TRBV2	TRBJ2-1	.	TGTGCCGGGGGGGTGGTAGCGGAGCCCCGGTTCTTC	CAGGVVAEPRFF
TRBD2	TRBV15	TRBJ2-3	.	TGTGCCACCAGCCGGGGGGAAAGTCAAGGGACAGATACGCAGTATTTT	CATSRGESQGTDTQYF
.	TRBV7-2	TRBJ2-4	.	TGTGCCAGCAGCAGAAACGGACAGTATGGGACAAACATTCAGTACTTC	CASSRNGQYGTNIQYF
.	TRBV2	TRBJ1-6	.	TGTGCCAGCAGTGAGACAACCGGATCACCCCTCCACTTT	CASSETTGSPLHF
TRBD2	TRBV6-2/TRBV6-3	TRBJ2-7	.	TGTGCCAGCAGTACTAGCGGTGTGGACGTCGGGTACTTC	CASSTSGVDVGYF
.	TRBV10-1	TRBJ2-6	once	TGCGCCAGCCCAGATATGAACAGCTCCACCGCCGACTCTGGGGCCAACGTCCTGACTTTC	CASPDMNSSTADSGANVLTF
TRBD2	TRBV5-6	TRBJ2-7	once	TGTGCCAGCAGTAGGAGGGAGGGCGGGGGAGAGCAGTACTTC	CASSRREGGGEQYF
.	TRBV2	TRBJ1-1	.	TGTGCCAGCAACCCCCAGGACACTGAAGCTTTCTTT	CASNPQDTEAFF
TRBD2	TRBV12-3/TRBV12-4	TRBJ2-7	.	TGTGCCAGCAGCTCGCGGGGGGAGCAGTACTTC	CASSSRGEQYF
TRBD1	TRBV5-5	TRBJ1-4	.	TGTGCCAGCAGCTTGGCCACGGGACAGCGTTATGAAAAACTGTTTTTT	CASSLATGQRYEKLFF
.	TRBV2	TRBJ2-1	.	TGTGCCAGCAGGATTACTAGATTCGTCGACAATGAGCAGTTCTTC	CASRITRFVDNEQFF
TRBD2	TRBV5-1	TRBJ2-1	.	TGCGCCAGCAGCTCTGGGACTAGCGGGACGAACGAGCAGTTCTTC	CASSSGTSGTNEQFF
.	TRBV29-1	TRBJ1-5	.	TGCAGCGTTGCAGGGTCTTTGGGACCCCAGCATTTT	CSVAGSLGPQHF
TRBD1	TRBV2	TRBJ2-2	.	TGTGCCAGCAGTCAGGACAGGGCAAACACCGGGGAGCTGTTTTTT	CASSQDRANTGELFF
TRBD2	TRBV28	TRBJ2-3	.	TGTGCCAGCACCATACAGTGGGAGGGTACAGATACGCAGTATTTT	CASTIQWEGTDTQYF
TRBD2	TRBV6-5	TRBJ2-1	.	TGTGCCAGCAGTTACGGCGGGAGGGCCGGTAATGAGCAGTTCTTC	CASSYGGRAGNEQFF
.	TRBV7-8	TRBJ2-3	.	TGTGCCAGCAGTCCATGGAGGGGTGCAGATACGCAGTATTTT	CASSPWRGADTQYF
.	TRBV6-5	TRBJ2-6	.	TGTGCCAGCAGTTCCATTTCCGGGGCCAACGTCCTGACTTTC	CASSSISGANVLTF
TRBD2	TRBV9	TRBJ2-2	.	TGTGCCAGCAGCGTAGGACTAGCGGTAAACACCGGGGAGCTGTTTTTT	CASSVGLAVNTGELFF
TRBD2	TRBV20-1	TRBJ2-1	once	TGCAGTGCTAGTCTGTGGGAGGGCCGGAATGAGCAGTTCTTC	CSASLWEGRNEQFF
.	TRBV5-6	TRBJ1-4	.	TGTGCCAGCAGCTTCGGGAGCGGGGGGGCGGAAAAACTGTTTTTT	CASSFGSGGAEKLFF
TRBD1	TRBV4-1	TRBJ1-1	.	TGCGCCAGCAGCATCCGACAGGGGAGGAACACTGAAGCTTTCTTT	CASSIRQGRNTEAFF
.	TRBV5-1	TRBJ1-5	.	TGCGCCAGCAGCTTGGAGACAGATCAGCCCCAGCATTTT	CASSLETDQPQHF
TRBD1	TRBV7-9	TRBJ1-1	once	TGTGCCAGCAGCTTTTGGGACAGGGGGAACACTGAAGCTTTCTTT	CASSFWDRGNTEAFF
.	TRBV15	TRBJ2-5	.	TGTGCCACCAGCAGAGAGCGGGACCCCTGGGAGACCCAGTACTTC	CATSRERDPWETQYF
TRBD1	TRBV19	TRBJ2-4	.	TGTGCCAGTAGTACTCAACCGGGACAGTATCTAAACATTCAGTACTTC	CASSTQPGQYLNIQYF
TRBD1	TRBV30	TRBJ1-2	.	TGTGCCTGGAGCATACGGGACAGGTTTTCCTATGGCTACACCTTC	CAWSIRDRFSYGYTF
.	TRBV7-9	TRBJ2-5	.	TGTGCCAGCAGCTTAGCTCCCGTAGCCGATAATGGGACCCAGTACTTC	CASSLAPVADNGTQYF
.	TRBV6-1	TRBJ2-7	.	TGTGCCAGCAGTGAAAGCCACGGGGGCTACGAGCAGTACTTC	CASSESHGGYEQYF
.	TRBV30	TRBJ2-7	.	TGTGCCTGGAATTTTGGGGCAGGTAAAGACGAGCAGTACTTC	CAWNFGAGKDEQYF
.	TRBV7-2	TRBJ2-1	.	TGTGCCAGCAGCTTAAGCCGAGCCGAGCAGTTCTTC	CASSLSRAEQFF
.	TRBV19	TRBJ1-1	.	TGTGCCAGTAGGGGACTTCGGGAAGCTTTCTTT	CASRGLREAFF
.	TRBV2	TRBJ2-4	.	TGTGCCAGCAGTGATCAGGGGGGCCCGGACATTCAGTACTTC	CASSDQGGPDIQYF
.	TRBV9	TRBJ1-3	.	TGTGCCAGCAGCGTAGGGGGCCCGGACACCATATATTTT	CASSVGGPDTIYF
TRBD1	TRBV11-2	TRBJ2-1	.	TGTGCCAGCAGCCCAAGGACAGGCCTCCTAGACAATGAGCAGTTCTTC	CASSPRTGLLDNEQFF
.	TRBV20-1	TRBJ2-7	.	TGCAGTGCTATCAGGGCCTACGAGCAGTACTTC	CSAIRAYEQYF
.	TRBV11-3	TRBJ2-7	once	TGTGCCAGCAGCTTAGAGGCTAGTCACGAGCAGTACTTC	CASSLEASHEQYF